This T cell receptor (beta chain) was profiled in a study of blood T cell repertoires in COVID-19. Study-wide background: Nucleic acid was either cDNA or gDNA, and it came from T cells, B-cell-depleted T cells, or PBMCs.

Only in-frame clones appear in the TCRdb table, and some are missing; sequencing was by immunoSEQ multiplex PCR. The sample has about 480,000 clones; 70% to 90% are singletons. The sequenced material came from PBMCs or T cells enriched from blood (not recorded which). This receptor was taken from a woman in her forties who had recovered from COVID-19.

This CDR3 is CASSPLPGLSYNEQFF. The CDR3 DNA sequence: TGCGCCAGCAGCCCCTTGCCGGGACTCTCCTACAATGAGCAGTTCTTC. This chain joins TRBV5-1 and TRBJ2-1; D may be TRBD2 (6 bases). The germline gives CDR1 SGHRS, CDR2 YFSETQ. Trimming removed 4 bases at V and 0 bases at J, with 14 bases between. The CDR3 spans 16 residues.